The clone carrying this T cell receptor beta chain was counted a few times. Its antigen is undetermined. Germline V gene data show CDR1 as SEHNR and CDR2 as FQNEAQ (reference sequence). The CDR3 has 14 amino acids. The V gene lost 5 bases and the J gene lost 5 bases, with 15 bases spanning the gap. The study profiled TCR beta VDJ and CDR3 using genomic DNA as template. TCRdb ran MiXCR on the reads and lists one entry per CDR3 protein. The sample records roughly 81,000 distinct CDR3 sequences, under 50% being singletons. The data are from a study of CD8+CD57+ T cells in acquired aplastic anemia. Study background: CD4+ and CD8+ cells, once sorted, gave DNA averaging roughly 3 ug. In CD4+ cells, healthy donors produced an average of about 10 million reads.

Study-level findings and limits: Sharing between patients and controls was observed for 25 to 30 CD8+ CDR3 sequences. With respect to CD8+ Simpson's diversity, patients and controls did not differ significantly.

This chain links TRBV7-9 with TRBJ2-5; D possibly corresponds to TRBD1 (5 bases). This sequence originates from a human donor in good health, serving as a control. The specimen sequenced was sorted CD4+, CD8+, or CD8+CD57+ T cells (not recorded which) from PBMCs. The CDR3 DNA sequence: TGTGCCAGCAGCACGGACACCCTCCGGGAGACCCAGTACTTC. Residues: CASSTDTLRETQYF. The whole variable domain, filled in from reference TRBV7-9 and TRBJ2-5, reads DTGVSQNPRHKITKRGQNVTFRCDPISEHNRLYWYRQTLGQGPEFLTYFQNEAQLEKSRLLSDRFSAERPKGSFSTLEIQRTEQGDSAMYLCASSTDTLRETQYFGPGTRLLVL.